This T cell receptor beta chain is drawn from a study of early T cells in non-severe SARS-CoV-2 infection. TCRdb independently ran MiXCR on the 5' RACE reads; one entry per CDR3 protein. The sample consists of tens of thousands of distinct CDR3 sequences, roughly a sixth of them appearing once. The CDR3 runs to 16 residues. The V end lost 4 bases, the J end lost 6 bases, and 25 bases lay between the germline ends. The V gene's germline CDR1 is DFQATT and CDR2 SNEGSKA (reference sequence). Sample: whole blood. The clonotype originates from an adult who was a healthcare worker with PCR-confirmed SARS-CoV-2 infection or an uninfected control (not recorded which). V and J are TRBV20-1 and TRBJ2-7; TRBD1 is a possible D gene (7 bases). Written as DNA, the CDR3 is TGCAGTGCTAAGGAGATCAGGGGGAGGCCAAGGCCCGAGCAGTACTTC. It specifies CSAKEIRGRPRPEQYF.